The 17 T cell receptor beta chains reported below all come from one sample, sequenced in a study of blood T cell repertoires in COVID-19. Using immunoSEQ multiplex PCR, the repertoire was profiled, and TCRdb retains in-frame clones only, with some absent. This sample yields 60,000 to 70,000 clones, of which 80% to 85% are seen a single time; roughly 4.7% belongs to the top ten. Source material: peripheral blood. These receptor sequences come from a woman aged 60 to 75 with acute or convalescent COVID-19.

The chain uses TRBV19 and TRBJ1-5; D call uncertain. Trimming cost V 6 bases and J 6 bases, with 12 bases left between them. The CDR3 loop spans 13 amino acids. CDR1 is LNHDA, CDR2 SQIVND, per germline (reference sequence). The CDR3: CASRRGGGQPQHF. The CDR3 nucleotides are TGTGCCAGTAGGCGAGGAGGCGGTCAGCCCCAGCATTTT. The variable domain in full, completed from reference TRBV19 and TRBJ1-5, reads DGGITQSPKYLFRKEGQNVTLSCEQNLNHDAMYWYRQDPGQGLRLIYYSQIVNDFQKGDIAEGYSVSREKKESFPLTVTSAQKNPTAFYLCASRRGGGQPQHFGDGTRLSIL.

The CDR3 protein is CASSSGLMGEQYF. Here the CDR3 DNA reads TGCGCCAGCAGCTCCGGACTGATGGGTGAGCAGTACTTC. This sequence joins TRBV5-1 and TRBJ2-7; tentative D call: TRBD2 (5 bases). Per germline, CDR1 SGHRS and CDR2 YFSETQ. The V end lost 3 bases, the J end lost 7 bases, and 14 bases lay between the germline ends. The CDR3 is made up of 13 amino acids.

The CDR3, as DNA: TGTGCCAGCAGTTACAATCGGGACAGGGAGACCGGGGAGCTGTTTTTT. As protein: CASSYNRDRETGELFF. This rearrangement joins TRBV6-6 to TRBJ2-2; 9 bases line up with TRBD1. The V gene end was trimmed by 2 bases and the J gene end by 5 bases; junction bases not matched to a gene: 6. This CDR3 region has 16 residues. Germline V gene lookup returns CDR1 MNHNY and CDR2 SVGAGI (reference sequence).

The chain combines TRBV18 with TRBJ1-6; the match to TRBD1 covers 7 bases. This CDR3 is 16 amino acids long. The germline V gene has CDR1 KGHSH and CDR2 LQKENI. J gave up 3 bases and V 6 bases, and 8 bases lay outside the gene matches. The CDR3 sequence is CASSSDRARYNSPLHF. CDR3 sequence (DNA): TGTGCCAGCTCTTCCGACAGGGCCCGCTATAATTCACCCCTCCACTTT.

This clone was recorded a few times. The chain is built from TRBV9 and TRBJ1-4; possible D gene TRBD1, 5 bases. The germline V and J ends were trimmed by 0 bases and 6 bases, with 15 bases remaining between them. The CDR3 runs 16 residues. CDR1 is SGDLS, CDR2 YYNGEE, per germline. Here the CDR3 reads CASSVDAGEGDEKLFF. CDR3 DNA sequence: TGTGCCAGCAGCGTAGATGCGGGGGAAGGAGATGAAAAACTGTTTTTT.

The chain recombines TRBV5-4 with TRBJ1-4, with 9 bases aligning to TRBD1. Germline V gene sequence: CDR1 SGHNT, CDR2 YYREEE (reference sequence). Trimming at V came to 2 bases and at J to 0 bases, leaving 8 bases not matched to a gene. The CDR3 is 18 amino acids. The CDR3 loop is CASSFKPGQGSTNEKLFF. The CDR3 coding sequence is TGTGCCAGCAGCTTTAAGCCGGGACAGGGTTCAACTAATGAAAAACTGTTTTTT.

For this clone: Other DNA sequences within the sample encode an identical CDR3. V usage is TRBV2 and J usage is TRBJ2-1; D not resolved. Germline-derived CDR1 and CDR2 are SNHLY and FYNNEI. The CDR3 length is 14 residues. V lost 4 bases to trimming and J lost 0 bases, with 7 bases between them. This CDR3 is CASSVVSSYNEQFF. CDR3 nucleotide sequence: TGTGCCAGCAGTGTAGTAAGCTCCTACAATGAGCAGTTCTTC.

The rearrangement uses TRBV9 and TRBJ2-3, with 12 bases identical to TRBD2. The CDR3 consists of 17 residues. Looked up from germline, CDR1 is SGDLS and CDR2 is YYNGEE. Trimming cost V 0 bases and J 7 bases; bases outside gene matches: 9. The CDR3 nucleotides are TGTGCCAGCAGCGTAGCAGCTAGCGGGGGGGCCACGTATACGCAGTATTTT. It codes for CASSVAASGGATYTQYF.

This chain links TRBV6-5 with TRBJ2-6; D unclear. CDR1 and CDR2 from the germline V gene are MNHEY and SVGAGI. CDR3 size: 12 residues. The V and J ends lost 11 bases and 2 bases respectively, with 7 bases between them. CDR3 loop: CAVEAGANVLTF. For the CDR3, the DNA is TGTGCCGTCGAGGCTGGGGCCAACGTCCTGACTTTC.

Concerning this clone: The same CDR3 also results from other DNA sequences found in this sample. The genes are TRBV3-1 (or the pseudogene TRBV3-2) and TRBJ1-2; the match to TRBD1 covers 8 bases. Germline CDR1 and CDR2: LGHDT and YNNKEL (reference sequence). The CDR3 has 13 amino acids. The trim removed 4 bases at V and 5 bases at J, leaving 3 bases unmatched. Written as DNA, the CDR3 is TGTGCCAGCAGCCTAACAGGGGGGTATGGCTACACCTTC. Its translation is CASSLTGGYGYTF.

The rearrangement links TRBV4-1 to TRBJ2-7, with 7 bases lining up with TRBD2. Germline CDR1 is MGHRA and CDR2 is YSYEKL. The CDR3 is 17 residues long. J gave up 4 bases and V 0 bases, and 12 bases lay outside the gene matches. CDR3 bases: TGCGCCAGCAGCCAAGATAGGGGAGGGGTCCTGTCATACGAGCAGTACTTC. This translates into CASSQDRGGVLSYEQYF.

The J gene is TRBJ1-2, the V gene TRBV19, with TRBD1 matching 7 bases. The germline V gene has CDR1 LNHDA and CDR2 SQIVND (reference sequence). The CDR3 consists of 17 residues. V was clipped by 5 bases and J by 0 bases; unmatched bases: 12. In DNA form, the CDR3 reads TGTGCCAGTAGTTCCGGGACAGTGCTACAAGCTAACTATGGCTACACCTTC. It translates to CASSSGTVLQANYGYTF.

The V call is TRBV4-1, the J call TRBJ2-1; TRBD2 matches at 7 bases. J lost 3 bases, V lost 2 bases, and 4 bases had no gene match. Germline-derived CDR1 and CDR2 are MGHRA and YSYEKL. This CDR3 spans 15 amino acids. This CDR3 is CASSQSRGDYNEQFF. CDR3 DNA: TGCGCCAGCAGCCAAAGCCGGGGGGACTACAATGAGCAGTTCTTC.

The chain combines TRBV7-3 with TRBJ2-1; a weak D match, TRBD1 (5 bases). In germline, CDR1 is SGHTA, CDR2 FQGTGA. Trimming cost V 2 bases and J 9 bases, with 11 bases left between them. CDR3 size: 13 residues. CDR3 in amino acids: CASSLSQVGEQFF. The CDR3 region has the DNA TGTGCCAGCAGCTTATCACAGGTGGGTGAGCAGTTCTTC. The full variable domain, with the rest looked up from reference TRBV7-3 and TRBJ2-1, is GAGVSQTPSNKVTEKGKYVELRCDPISGHTALYWYRQSLGQGPEFLIYFQGTGAADDSGLPNDRFFAVRPEGSVSTLKIQRTERGDSAVYLCASSLSQVGEQFFGPGTRLTVL.

The chain couples TRBV4-1 to TRBJ1-6, with D possibly matching TRBD1 (5 bases). This CDR3 comprises 15 residues. Germline values: CDR1 MGHRA, CDR2 YSYEKL. The V and J ends lost 1 base and 10 bases respectively, with 14 bases between them. CDR3 sequence (DNA): TGCGCCAGCAGCCAAGCGGGTCCAGGGAGGTCACCCCTCCACTTT. Translated: CASSQAGPGRSPLHF.

V usage is TRBV6-1 and J usage is TRBJ1-5; D possibly corresponds to TRBD1 (5 bases). Germline values: CDR1 MNHNS, CDR2 SASEGT. The CDR3 extends over 16 amino acids. Trimming shortened V by 4 bases and J by 1 base, and 14 bases separated the two germline ends. This CDR3 is CASSGGARGSNQPQHF. The CDR3 DNA is TGTGCCAGCAGTGGCGGGGCTAGGGGAAGCAATCAGCCCCAGCATTTT.

This clone was counted between two and nine times. This chain uses TRBV4-1 with TRBJ1-4, with D hard to call. Looked up from germline, CDR1 is MGHRA and CDR2 is YSYEKL. V was trimmed by 1 base and J by 7 bases, leaving 4 bases between them. The CDR3 totals 12 residues. CDR3 sequence reads: CASSQGAEKLFF. CDR3 coding DNA: TGCGCCAGCAGCCAAGGGGCTGAAAAACTGTTTTTT.